Each of the 19 T cell receptor beta chains below was sequenced from the same sample in a study of T cells in Graves' hyperthyroidism and ophthalmopathy. It was RNA transcripts that yielded the amplified TCR beta CDR3 regions. Primed by the HTBI set, a first-round RT-PCR was run on the TCR CDR3. TCRdb re-called the multiplex PCR reads through MiXCR, storing one row per CDR3 protein. The sample yields roughly 250,000 distinct CDR3 sequences, around 17% seen once. Sequences were obtained from blood. Receptor source: a young woman with Graves' ophthalmopathy.

This clonotype came up a few times. The rearrangement uses TRBV20-1 and TRBJ2-5, with 12 bases aligning to TRBD2. V lost 6 bases and J lost 4; bases outside the gene matches: 21. CDR3 size: 19 residues. Germline V gene lookup returns CDR1 DFQATT and CDR2 SNEGSKA (reference sequence). CDR3 loop: CSAPTGLAGGPSVGETQYF. In DNA, the CDR3 is TGCAGTGCCCCCACGGGCCTAGCGGGAGGGCCGAGTGTAGGAGAGACCCAGTACTTC.

This clonotype was seen repeatedly, ten times or more. The V gene is TRBV2, the J gene TRBJ1-5; D gene ambiguous. The length of the CDR3 is 18 residues. V was clipped by 4 bases and J by 0 bases, with 19 bases between them. Germline V gives CDR1 SNHLY, CDR2 FYNNEI. CDR3: CASSVPDSSQYSNQPQHF. The CDR3 DNA reads TGTGCCAGCAGTGTTCCGGACTCCAGTCAATATAGCAATCAGCCCCAGCATTTT.

This clonotype occurred many times. The chain combines TRBV6-5 with TRBJ1-2; 7 bases map to TRBD1. Germline trimming cut 0 bases from V and 6 bases from J; bases unmatched to any gene: 4. Germline V gene lookup returns CDR1 MNHEY and CDR2 SVGAGI. This CDR3 has 14 amino acids. The CDR3 spells CASSYSMTGNGYTF. The CDR3 region has the DNA TGTGCCAGCAGTTACTCGATGACAGGGAATGGCTACACCTTC.

The CDR3 DNA reads TGTGCCAGCAGGGGACAGGGGGCGGACACTGAAGCTTTCTTT. It codes for CASRGQGADTEAFF. The rearrangement uses TRBV7-3 and TRBJ1-1, with 12 nucleotides matching TRBD1. V was clipped by 6 bases and J by 3 bases; unmatched bases: 2. Germline assignment: CDR1 SGHTA and CDR2 FQGTGA. This CDR3 has 14 amino acids.

This clonotype was counted between two and nine times. A read error is possible here, since a much larger clone lies one base away. The chain carries TRBV5-8 and TRBJ2-5, with D perhaps matching TRBD1 (6 bases). The CDR3 consists of 17 residues. Trimming cost V 4 bases and J 2 bases, with 21 bases left between them. Germline CDR1 and CDR2: SGHTS and YDEGEE. CDR3 nucleotides: TGTGCCAGCAGCCTTATCAGAGTGCTGGGGGCTCAAGAGACCCAGTACTTC. Its translation is CASSLIRVLGAQETQYF.

This chain joins TRBV3-1 and TRBJ2-1; TRBD2 aligns across 12 bases. J gave up 10 bases and V 0 bases, and 4 bases lay outside the gene matches. The CDR3 is made up of 15 amino acids. CDR1 is LGHDT, CDR2 YNNKEL, per germline (reference sequence). The CDR3 loop is CASSQEALAGGEQFF. For the CDR3, the DNA is TGTGCCAGCAGCCAAGAGGCTCTAGCGGGGGGGGAGCAGTTCTTC.

This clonotype was seen repeatedly, ten times or more. The rearrangement links TRBV7-2 to TRBJ1-2; TRBD1 is a possible D gene (5 bases). V lost 5 bases to trimming and J lost 5 bases, with 15 bases between them. CDR3 length: 14 residues. The germline V gene encodes CDR1 SGHTA and CDR2 FQGNSA. In DNA, the CDR3 is TGTGCCAGCAGCCCAACCGCGGGGGGTTATGGCTACACCTTC. Encoded protein: CASSPTAGGYGYTF.

In its sample, this clonotype was seen once. This chain uses TRBV20-1 with TRBJ1-3; 12 bases line up with TRBD1. The CDR3 runs 15 residues. J was trimmed by 5 bases and V by 6 bases; bases with no gene match: 8. Germline-derived CDR1 and CDR2 are DFQATT and SNEGSKA (reference sequence). The CDR3 nucleotides are TGCAGTGCAAACCCGGGACAGGGGGCGAGAAACACCATATATTTT. Protein product: CSANPGQGARNTIYF.

This clonotype has ten or more counts. The chain couples TRBV30 to TRBJ2-5; unclear D gene. CDR1 GTSNPN and CDR2 SVGIG come from the germline V gene (reference sequence). The CDR3 length is 12 residues. Trimming cost V 8 bases and J 4 bases, with 14 bases left between them. The CDR3 nucleotides read TGTGCCGGGTGGACCCGAGGAGAGACCCAGTACTTC. This codes for CAGWTRGETQYF.

In its sample, this clonotype was seen many times. V gene TRBV2 combines with J gene TRBJ1-5, with D unresolved. V lost 6 bases and J lost 0, with 6 bases in between. The CDR3 has 13 residues. The germline gives CDR1 SNHLY, CDR2 FYNNEI. This chain's CDR3 is CASREYSNQPQHF. The CDR3 nucleotides read TGTGCCAGCAGGGAATATAGCAATCAGCCCCAGCATTTT.

A few counts support this clonotype. The CDR3 spells CASSQISPGLNYGYTF. CDR3 coding DNA: TGTGCCAGCAGCCAAATTTCGCCAGGGTTGAACTATGGCTACACCTTC. The genes are TRBV14 and TRBJ1-2; D possibly corresponds to TRBD1 (5 bases). Germline CDR1 SGHDN, CDR2 FVKESK. This CDR3 contains 16 residues. Between the trimmed V and J ends, which lost 2 bases and 2 bases, there was a span of 15 bases.

This clonotype has just a few counts. The CDR3: CASSIYGTGGAGANVLTF. The CDR3 nucleotides are TGTGCCAGTAGTATCTACGGGACAGGGGGTGCTGGGGCCAACGTCCTGACTTTC. The V gene is TRBV19, the J gene TRBJ2-6; TRBD1 matches 11 bases. V shed 3 bases and J 2 bases; nucleotides not matched to a gene: 6. This CDR3 contains 18 residues. Germline loops: CDR1 LNHDA, CDR2 SQIVND (reference sequence).

For the CDR3, the DNA is TGTGCCAGCAGCTCTAGCGGGAGTAGAACAGATACGCAGTATTTT. Protein sequence: CASSSSGSRTDTQYF. The V call is TRBV7-9, the J call TRBJ2-3; 10 bases fit TRBD2. Germline CDR1 and CDR2: SEHNR and FQNEAQ (reference sequence). The CDR3 sequence is 15 residues long. J was trimmed by 3 bases and V by 4 bases; bases with no gene match: 4.

This clonotype was counted at least ten times. This chain uses TRBV7-9 with TRBJ2-3, with TRBD2 matching over 10 bases. This CDR3 spans 16 amino acids. The germline CDR1 and CDR2 sequences are SEHNR and FQNEAQ (reference sequence). Losses at the gene ends were 5 bases for V and 3 bases for J; bases not matched to a gene: 8. This CDR3 is CASSTSSGRGTDTQYF. As DNA, the CDR3 is TGTGCCAGCAGCACCTCTAGCGGGAGAGGGACAGATACGCAGTATTTT. The whole variable domain, remainder taken from reference TRBV7-9 and TRBJ2-3, is DTGVSQNPRHKITKRGQNVTFRCDPISEHNRLYWYRQTLGQGPEFLTYFQNEAQLEKSRLLSDRFSAERPKGSFSTLEIQRTEQGDSAMYLCASSTSSGRGTDTQYFGPGTRLTVL.

This clonotype was observed many times. The V gene is TRBV6-2 or TRBV6-3, the J gene TRBJ1-1; D is undetermined. CDR1 is MNHEY and CDR2 is SVGEGT in the germline V gene. V shed 2 bases and J shed 8 bases, with 9 bases lying between them. The CDR3 sequence is 12 residues long. CDR3 DNA: TGTGCCAGCAGTTACAACGGACGAGAAGCTTTCTTT. Protein: CASSYNGREAFF.

This clonotype was seen at least ten times. The chain has TRBV11-2 and TRBJ2-1; 11 positions agree with TRBD2. Trimming took 5 bases from V and 3 from J; bases not matched to a gene: 9. The CDR3 loop spans 17 amino acids. CDR1 and CDR2 (germline): SGHAT, FQNNGV. CDR3 region: CASSGSGSGRGYNEQFF. In DNA form, the CDR3 reads TGTGCCAGCAGCGGGAGCGGTAGCGGGAGGGGCTACAATGAGCAGTTCTTC.

The chain employs TRBV7-6 and TRBJ2-1; D remains ambiguous. CDR3 length: 12 residues. Germline V lookup: CDR1 SGHVS, CDR2 FNYEAQ. The ends were cut back, 3 bases at V and 8 bases at J, with 8 bases in the middle. CDR3 sequence (DNA): TGTGCCAGCAGCTTCATCGAGGATGAGCAGTTCTTC. Amino acid sequence: CASSFIEDEQFF.

This clonotype was found many times. The chain combines TRBV12-3 or TRBV12-4 with TRBJ2-2; D possibly corresponds to TRBD1 (5 bases). The CDR3 has 15 residues. The ends were cut back, 3 bases at V and 2 bases at J, with 10 bases in the middle. The CDR3 coding sequence is TGTGCCAGCAGTTTGCGGCAGGGTAACACCGGGGAGCTGTTTTTT. Translating gives CASSLRQGNTGELFF.

This CDR3 is CASSQVLTSLDSYEQYF. The CDR3 DNA sequence: TGTGCCAGCAGCCAAGTTTTGACGTCTCTTGACTCCTACGAGCAGTACTTC. The J gene is TRBJ2-7, the V gene TRBV3-1, with unresolved D. Per the germline V gene, CDR1 is LGHDT and CDR2 is YNNKEL (reference sequence). Trimming left V 1 base short and J 0 bases short, with 16 bases between. The CDR3 extends over 17 amino acids.